Below, 24 T cell receptor beta chains from the same sample are listed, as sequenced in a study of long-term antiretroviral therapy in people with HIV. Researchers report immunoSEQ v3.0 was run at survey level. The assay was immunoSEQ multiplex PCR, and TCRdb's table has in-frame clones only and misses some. The table lists approximately 25,000 clones, more than 75% of them singletons, with roughly 4.9% in the top ten. The specimen was unsorted PBMCs, collected 0.5 years after starting antiretroviral therapy. These receptors all come from a woman between 40 and 55 years old with HIV.

This clone was recorded a few times. The chain employs TRBV7-3 and TRBJ2-7, with 12 bases that match TRBD1. The ends lost 5 bases at V and 7 bases at J; junction bases unmatched: 9. Per germline, CDR1 SGHTA and CDR2 FQGTGA. The CDR3 has 15 residues. The CDR3 DNA sequence: TGTGCCAGCAGCATATCGGGACAGGGGGCAGGGGAGCAGTACTTC. The encoded protein is CASSISGQGAGEQYF.

The chain employs TRBV6-5 and TRBJ2-3, with 7 bases that match TRBD2. The trim removed 2 bases at V and 0 bases at J, leaving 5 bases unmatched. CDR3 length: 16 residues. Per germline, CDR1 MNHEY and CDR2 SVGAGI. CDR3 loop: CASSYGISGSTDTQYF. CDR3 nucleotides: TGTGCCAGCAGTTACGGCATTAGCGGGAGCACAGATACGCAGTATTTT.

The V gene is TRBV11-2, the J gene TRBJ1-1; the match to TRBD1 covers 10 bases. The germline gives CDR1 SGHAT, CDR2 FQNNGV. V lost 9 bases, J lost 5 bases, and 6 bases stayed unmatched. CDR3 length: 13 amino acids. CDR3 coding DNA: TGTGCCAGTATGGGACAGGGGTGGACTGAAGCTTTCTTT. It translates to CASMGQGWTEAFF.

This clone has just a few counts. The chain combines TRBV7-3 with TRBJ2-2; D gene unclear. V was cut by 5 bases and J by 7 bases, with 11 bases left in between. CDR1 and CDR2 from the germline V gene are SGHTA and FQGTGA. CDR3 length equals 13 residues. Here the CDR3 reads CASSPDIIGELFF. In DNA, the CDR3 is TGTGCCAGCAGCCCTGATATTATCGGGGAGCTGTTTTTT.

This clone has only a few counts. J is TRBJ1-4 and V is TRBV6-1, with D uncertain. Deletions cut 2 bases from V and 6 bases from J, with 7 bases between. The germline V gene encodes CDR1 MNHNS and CDR2 SASEGT. The CDR3 contains 13 residues. The CDR3 loop reads CASSESSHEKLFF. The CDR3 nucleotides read TGTGCCAGCAGTGAAAGCAGTCATGAAAAACTGTTTTTT.

This chain uses TRBV11-3 with TRBJ2-2; possible D gene TRBD1, 6 bases. In germline, CDR1 is SGHNT, CDR2 YENEEA. Deletions cut 2 bases from V and 4 bases from J, with 17 bases between. This CDR3 comprises 17 residues. CDR3 amino acids: CASSLPRDTMTTGELFF. CDR3 bases: TGTGCCAGCAGCTTACCCCGGGACACCATGACCACCGGGGAGCTGTTTTTT.

The chain links TRBV6-5 to TRBJ1-1; D is ambiguous. Germline CDR1 is MNHEY and CDR2 is SVGAGI. This CDR3 comprises 14 residues. V gave up 7 bases and J gave up 1 base, with 13 bases separating them. CDR3 sequence (DNA): TGTGCCAGCAACAATATGCAGACGAACACTGAAGCTTTCTTT. This codes for CASNNMQTNTEAFF.

This chain links TRBV7-2 with TRBJ2-5; D might be TRBD1 (6 bases). Germline V gene sequence: CDR1 SGHTA, CDR2 FQGNSA. The germline V and J ends were trimmed by 5 bases and 5 bases, with 12 bases remaining between them. This CDR3 spans 13 amino acids. CDR3 residues: CASSRDRSETQYF. CDR3 DNA sequence: TGTGCCAGCAGCCGCGACAGGAGTGAGACCCAGTACTTC.

This clone was seen once. This sequence joins TRBV19 and TRBJ2-5, with D perhaps given as TRBD1 or TRBD2 (5 bases each). The V end was cut by 8 bases, the J end by 9 bases, with 19 bases between. Per the germline V gene, CDR1 is LNHDA and CDR2 is SQIVND (reference sequence). The CDR3 runs 13 residues. CDR3 sequence (DNA): TGTGCCAGTTCTCCTACAGGAGACGGGGCCCAGTACTTC. The encoded protein is CASSPTGDGAQYF.

V gene TRBV11-3 combines with J gene TRBJ2-7, with 7 bases matching TRBD1. The CDR3 is made up of 13 amino acids. After removal of 7 bases from V and 0 bases from J, the junction contained 3 bases not matched to a gene. CDR1 SGHNT and CDR2 YENEEA come from the germline V gene. The CDR3 region is CASKAGGSYEQYF. The CDR3 bases are TGTGCCAGCAAGGCAGGGGGCTCCTACGAGCAGTACTTC.

In its sample, this clone was seen once. This CDR3 reads CASSQLAGAGGQYF. In DNA form, the CDR3 reads TGCGCCAGCAGCCAACTCGCGGGGGCCGGAGGGCAGTACTTC. The chain employs TRBV4-1 and TRBJ2-7; possibly TRBD2 for D (7 bases). Trimming removed 2 bases from V and 9 bases from J, with 17 bases in between. Germline V CDR1 and CDR2: MGHRA, YSYEKL. This CDR3 is 14 amino acids long.

The chain's CDR3 is CASSTPSGVSYEQYF. CDR3 coding DNA: TGTGCCAGCAGCACCCCGTCAGGGGTCTCCTACGAGCAGTACTTC. V and J are TRBV7-2 and TRBJ2-7; D is perhaps TRBD1 (6 bases). This CDR3 has 15 amino acids. Germline V CDR1 and CDR2: SGHTA, FQGNSA. V was clipped by 5 bases and J by 0 bases, with 14 bases between them.

The chain joins TRBV29-1 to TRBJ2-7, with TRBD1 matching 10 bases. Germline V gene sequence: CDR1 SQVTM, CDR2 ANQGSEA. After removal of 8 bases from V and 4 bases from J, the junction contained 14 bases not matched to a gene. This CDR3 has 15 residues. The DNA for the CDR3 is TGCAGCTACCTAAGGGACAGGGGACGCTCTTACGAGCAGTACTTC. It specifies CSYLRDRGRSYEQYF.

The rearrangement uses TRBV19 and TRBJ1-2; tentative D call: TRBD1 (5 bases). Germline assignment: CDR1 LNHDA and CDR2 SQIVND (reference sequence). This CDR3 is built from 14 residues. Trimming took off 6 bases at V and 5 bases at J, with 16 bases between the two ends. DNA of the CDR3: TGTGCCAGTAGCCCGGGGACCCCGGCGTATGGCTACACCTTC. This codes for CASSPGTPAYGYTF.

The chain recombines TRBV9 with TRBJ2-7; D gene uncertain. The CDR3 is made up of 14 amino acids. Germline assignment: CDR1 SGDLS and CDR2 YYNGEE. V lost 4 bases and J 2 bases, leaving 13 bases between the germline ends. The CDR3 coding sequence is TGTGCCAGCAGCCCTGGCGCGGCAGCCTACGAGCAGTACTTC. Protein product: CASSPGAAAYEQYF.

The V call is TRBV7-2, the J call TRBJ1-2; D uncertain. The CDR3 consists of 14 residues. Germline CDR1 SGHTA, CDR2 FQGNSA. Trimming took 4 bases from V and 3 from J, leaving 12 bases between them. The CDR3 reads CASSSPGRDYGYTF. As DNA, the CDR3 is TGTGCCAGCAGCTCGCCCGGGAGGGACTATGGCTACACCTTC.

The chain joins TRBV14 to TRBJ2-7; a possible D gene is TRBD2 (7 bases). Germline loops: CDR1 SGHDN, CDR2 FVKESK. Trimming cost V 2 bases and J 3 bases, with 17 bases left between them. This CDR3 has 16 amino acids. The chain's CDR3 is CASSQSLRGQDYEQYF. CDR3 DNA: TGTGCCAGCAGCCAATCATTGCGGGGGCAGGACTACGAGCAGTACTTC.

The chain couples TRBV5-1 to TRBJ2-3; D remains ambiguous. Germline V gene data show CDR1 as SGHRS and CDR2 as YFSETQ. Trimming removed 1 base from V and 1 base from J, with 4 bases in between. CDR3 length: 13 amino acids. DNA for the CDR3: TGCGCCAGCAGCTTGTCCGGCACAGATACGCAGTATTTT. It is translated as CASSLSGTDTQYF. The complete variable domain, with remaining parts taken from reference TRBV5-1 and TRBJ2-3, reads KAGVTQTPRYLIKTRGQQVTLSCSPISGHRSVSWYQQTPGQGLQFLFEYFSETQRNKGNFPGRFSGRQFSNSRSEMNVSTLELGDSALYLCASSLSGTDTQYFGPGTRLTVL.

The V and J genes are TRBV6-1 and TRBJ1-2, with a tentative D call TRBD1 (5 bases). In germline, CDR1 is MNHNS, CDR2 SASEGT. The CDR3 is 14 residues long. Trimming took 6 bases from V and 8 from J, leaving 19 bases between them. CDR3 sequence (DNA): TGTGCCAGCAGGGGGGTTGGGAAGGAGAGAGGCTACACCTTC. Protein: CASRGVGKERGYTF.

The rearrangement uses TRBV30 and TRBJ1-4, with D unresolved. V was trimmed by 5 bases and J by 4 bases, leaving 5 bases between them. The germline gives CDR1 GTSNPN, CDR2 SVGIG (reference sequence). The CDR3 extends over 11 amino acids. This CDR3 reads CAWGRNEKLFF. The CDR3 region has the DNA TGTGCCTGGGGACGTAATGAAAAACTGTTTTTT. The full variable domain, in which reference TRBV30 and TRBJ1-4 provide the parts outside the CDR3, is SQTIHQWPATLVQPVGSPLSLECTVEGTSNPNLYWYRQAAGRGLQLLFYSVGIGQISSEVPQNLSASRPQDRQFILSSKKLLLSDSGFYLCAWGRNEKLFFGSGTQLSVL.

The gene calls are TRBV29-1 and TRBJ2-3; 8 bases agree with TRBD1. Per germline, CDR1 SQVTM and CDR2 ANQGSEA. The V segment lost 3 bases and the J segment 2 bases; nucleotides outside the gene matches: 7. This CDR3 has 15 amino acids. The CDR3, as DNA: TGCAGCGTTGATAGGCCACAGGGGGACACAGATACGCAGTATTTT. Translation gives CSVDRPQGDTDTQYF.

The chain combines TRBV18 with TRBJ2-3; possible D gene TRBD2, 5 bases. V lost 0 bases, J lost 3 bases, and 7 bases lay in between. The germline CDR1 and CDR2 sequences are KGHSH and LQKENI. The CDR3 totals 14 residues. The CDR3 region has the DNA TGTGCCAGCTCACCACCCATAGCGACAGATACGCAGTATTTT. The encoded protein is CASSPPIATDTQYF.

The rearrangement joins TRBV7-8 to TRBJ1-1; tentatively, D is TRBD1 (5 bases). V lost 3 bases and J lost 4, with 9 bases in between. The CDR3 sequence is 13 residues long. Germline assignment: CDR1 SGHVS and CDR2 FQNEAQ. The CDR3 region has the DNA TGTGCCAGCAGCTTCAGGGTGGGCACTGAAGCTTTCTTT. Protein: CASSFRVGTEAFF.

This chain connects TRBV9 to TRBJ1-2; D not certain. V was shortened by 0 bases and J by 0 bases, with 9 bases between the two germline ends. Germline CDR1 and CDR2: SGDLS and YYNGEE. The CDR3 has 15 residues. The CDR3 loop is CASSVASTTNYGYTF. CDR3 DNA sequence: TGTGCCAGCAGCGTAGCCTCCACGACTAACTATGGCTACACCTTC.